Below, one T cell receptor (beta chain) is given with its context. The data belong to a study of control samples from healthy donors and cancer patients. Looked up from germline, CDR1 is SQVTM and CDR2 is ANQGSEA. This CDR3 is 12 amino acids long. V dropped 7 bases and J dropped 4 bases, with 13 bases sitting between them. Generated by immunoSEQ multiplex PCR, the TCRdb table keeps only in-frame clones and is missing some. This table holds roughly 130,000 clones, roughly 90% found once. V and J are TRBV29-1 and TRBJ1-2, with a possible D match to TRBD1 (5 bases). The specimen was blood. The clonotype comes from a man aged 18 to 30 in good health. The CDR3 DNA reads TGCAGCGCCGACCGGGACGGCTATGGCTACACCTTC. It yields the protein CSADRDGYGYTF.